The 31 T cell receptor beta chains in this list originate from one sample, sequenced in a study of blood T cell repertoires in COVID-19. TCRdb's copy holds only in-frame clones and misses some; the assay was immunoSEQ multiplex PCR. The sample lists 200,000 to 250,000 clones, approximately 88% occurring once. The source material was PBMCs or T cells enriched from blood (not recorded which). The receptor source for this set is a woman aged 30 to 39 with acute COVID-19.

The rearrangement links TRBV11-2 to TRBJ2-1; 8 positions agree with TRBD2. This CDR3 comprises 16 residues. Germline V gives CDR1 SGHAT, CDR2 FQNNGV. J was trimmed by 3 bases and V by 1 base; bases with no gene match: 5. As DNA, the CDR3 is TGTGCCAGCAGCTTAGCAGTCCGGGGGGGCTACAATGAGCAGTTCTTC. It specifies CASSLAVRGGYNEQFF.

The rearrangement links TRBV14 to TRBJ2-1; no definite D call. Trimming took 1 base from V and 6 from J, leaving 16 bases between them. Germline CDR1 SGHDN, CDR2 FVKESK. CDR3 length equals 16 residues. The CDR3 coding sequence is TGTGCCAGCAGCCAAGGGGCGAGACCCGTTGGCAATGAGCAGTTCTTC. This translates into CASSQGARPVGNEQFF.

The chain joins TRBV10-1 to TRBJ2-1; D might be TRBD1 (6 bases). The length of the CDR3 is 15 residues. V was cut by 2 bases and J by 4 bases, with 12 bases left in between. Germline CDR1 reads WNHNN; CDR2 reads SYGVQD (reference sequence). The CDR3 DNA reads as TGCGCCAGCAGTGAGGGGGGCCCCGGGTACAATGAGCAGTTCTTC. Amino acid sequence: CASSEGGPGYNEQFF.

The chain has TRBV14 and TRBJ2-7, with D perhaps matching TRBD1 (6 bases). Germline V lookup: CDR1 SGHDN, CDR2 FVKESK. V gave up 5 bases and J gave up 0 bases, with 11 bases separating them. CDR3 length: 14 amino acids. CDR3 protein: CASSSWDTSYEQYF. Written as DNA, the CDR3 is TGTGCCAGCAGCAGTTGGGACACCTCCTACGAGCAGTACTTC.

DNA for the CDR3: TGTGCCAGCAGCCAGGGGGTCTACCAAGAGACCCAGTACTTC. Translating it yields CASSQGVYQETQYF. The rearrangement uses TRBV6-6 and TRBJ2-5; 7 nucleotides match TRBD1. CDR3 length: 14 residues. The V and J ends lost 6 bases and 0 bases, in that order; junction bases with no gene match: 4. The V gene's germline CDR1 is MNHNY and CDR2 SVGAGI (reference sequence).

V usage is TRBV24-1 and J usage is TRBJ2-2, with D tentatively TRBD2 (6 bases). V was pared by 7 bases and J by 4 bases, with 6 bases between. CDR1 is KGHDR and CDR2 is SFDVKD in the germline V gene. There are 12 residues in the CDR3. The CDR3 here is CATRGGTGELFF. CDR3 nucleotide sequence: TGTGCCACCAGGGGGGGCACCGGGGAGCTGTTTTTT.

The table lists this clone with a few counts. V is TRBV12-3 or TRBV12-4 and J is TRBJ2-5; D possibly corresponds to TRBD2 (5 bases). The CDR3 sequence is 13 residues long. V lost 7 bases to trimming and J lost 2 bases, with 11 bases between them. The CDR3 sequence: CASKDGDQETQYF. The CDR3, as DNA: TGTGCCAGCAAAGACGGGGATCAAGAGACCCAGTACTTC.

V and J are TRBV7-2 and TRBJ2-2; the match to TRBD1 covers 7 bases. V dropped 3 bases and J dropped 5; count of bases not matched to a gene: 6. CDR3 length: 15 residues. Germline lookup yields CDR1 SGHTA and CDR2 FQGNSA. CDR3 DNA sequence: TGTGCCAGCAGCTTCACAGGGGATTTGACCGGGGAGCTGTTTTTT. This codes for CASSFTGDLTGELFF. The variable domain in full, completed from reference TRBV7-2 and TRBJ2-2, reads GAGVSQSPSNKVTEKGKDVELRCDPISGHTALYWYRQSLGQGLEFLIYFQGNSAPDKSGLPSDRFSAERTGGSVSTLTIQRTQQEDSAVYLCASSFTGDLTGELFFGEGSRLTVL.

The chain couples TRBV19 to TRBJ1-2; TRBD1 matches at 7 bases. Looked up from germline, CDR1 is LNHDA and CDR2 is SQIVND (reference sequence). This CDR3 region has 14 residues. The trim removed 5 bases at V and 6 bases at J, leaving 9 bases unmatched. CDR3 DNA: TGTGCCAGTAGTGCCAGGGGACAGATCGATGGCTACACCTTC. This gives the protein CASSARGQIDGYTF.

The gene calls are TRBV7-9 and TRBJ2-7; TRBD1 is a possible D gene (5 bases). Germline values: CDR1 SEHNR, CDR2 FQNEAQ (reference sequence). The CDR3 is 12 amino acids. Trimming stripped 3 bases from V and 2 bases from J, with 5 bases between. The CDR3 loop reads CASSFRAYEQYF. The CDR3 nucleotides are TGTGCCAGCAGCTTCAGGGCCTACGAGCAGTACTTC.

Written as DNA, the CDR3 is TGTGCTAGTGGTTCCTTCGGGACAGGGAATAGCGGAAACACCATATATTTT. Its protein is CASGSFGTGNSGNTIYF. The V call is TRBV12-5, the J call TRBJ1-3; 9 bases map to TRBD1. CDR3 length: 17 residues. V shed 4 bases, J shed 4 bases, and the junction held 11 bases outside the gene matches. Germline CDR1 reads LGHNT; CDR2 reads FRNRAP. The full variable domain, rest sourced from reference TRBV12-5 and TRBJ1-3, is DARVTQTPRHKVTEMGQEVTMRCQPILGHNTVFWYRQTMMQGLELLAYFRNRAPLDDSGMPKDRFSAEMPDATLATLKIQPSEPRDSAVYFCASGSFGTGNSGNTIYFGEGSWLTVV.

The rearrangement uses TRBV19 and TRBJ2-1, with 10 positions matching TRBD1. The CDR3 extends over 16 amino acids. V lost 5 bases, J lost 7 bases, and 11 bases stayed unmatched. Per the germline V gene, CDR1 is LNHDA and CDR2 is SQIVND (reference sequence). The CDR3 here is CASSEGRGQGRNEQFF. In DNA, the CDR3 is TGTGCCAGTAGTGAAGGGCGGGGACAGGGGCGGAATGAGCAGTTCTTC.

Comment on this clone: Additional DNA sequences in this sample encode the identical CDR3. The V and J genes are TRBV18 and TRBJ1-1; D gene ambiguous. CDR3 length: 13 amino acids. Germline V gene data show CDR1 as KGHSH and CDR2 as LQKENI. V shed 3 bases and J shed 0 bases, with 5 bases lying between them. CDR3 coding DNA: TGTGCCAGCTCACCCTCAGTGAACACTGAAGCTTTCTTT. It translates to CASSPSVNTEAFF.

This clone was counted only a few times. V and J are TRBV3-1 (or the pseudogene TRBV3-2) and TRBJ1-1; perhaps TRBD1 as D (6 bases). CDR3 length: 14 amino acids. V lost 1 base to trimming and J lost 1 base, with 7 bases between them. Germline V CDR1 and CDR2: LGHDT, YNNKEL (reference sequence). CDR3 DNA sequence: TGTGCCAGCAGCCAAGGGACAGAGAACACTGAAGCTTTCTTT. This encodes CASSQGTENTEAFF.

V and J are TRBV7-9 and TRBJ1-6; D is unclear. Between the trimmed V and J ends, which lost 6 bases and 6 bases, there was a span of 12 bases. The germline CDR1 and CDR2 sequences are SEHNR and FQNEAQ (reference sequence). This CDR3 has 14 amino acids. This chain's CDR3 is CASRRGQANSPLHF. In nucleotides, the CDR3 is TGTGCCAGCAGGCGTGGGCAGGCTAATTCACCCCTCCACTTT. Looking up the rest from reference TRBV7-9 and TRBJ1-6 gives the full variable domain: DTGVSQNPRHKITKRGQNVTFRCDPISEHNRLYWYRQTLGQGPEFLTYFQNEAQLEKSRLLSDRFSAERPKGSFSTLEIQRTEQGDSAMYLCASRRGQANSPLHFGNGTRLTVT.

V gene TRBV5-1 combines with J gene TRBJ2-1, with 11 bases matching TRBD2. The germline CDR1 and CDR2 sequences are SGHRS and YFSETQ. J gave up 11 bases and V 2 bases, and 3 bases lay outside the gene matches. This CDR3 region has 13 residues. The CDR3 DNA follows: TGCGCCAGCAGCTTTGGGACTAGCGGCCAGCAGTTCTTC. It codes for CASSFGTSGQQFF.

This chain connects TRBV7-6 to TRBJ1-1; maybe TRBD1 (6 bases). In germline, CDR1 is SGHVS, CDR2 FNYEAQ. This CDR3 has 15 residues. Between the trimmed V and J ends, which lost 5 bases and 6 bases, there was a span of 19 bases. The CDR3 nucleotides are TGTGCCAGCAGCGACCTACAGGGAACAGGACCTGAAGCTTTCTTT. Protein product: CASSDLQGTGPEAFF.

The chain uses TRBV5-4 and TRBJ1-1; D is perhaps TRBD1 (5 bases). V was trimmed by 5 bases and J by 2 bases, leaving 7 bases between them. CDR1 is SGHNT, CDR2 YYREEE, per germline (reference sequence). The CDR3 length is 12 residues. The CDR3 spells CASSQGNTEAFF. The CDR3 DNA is TGTGCCAGCAGTCAGGGCAACACTGAAGCTTTCTTT.

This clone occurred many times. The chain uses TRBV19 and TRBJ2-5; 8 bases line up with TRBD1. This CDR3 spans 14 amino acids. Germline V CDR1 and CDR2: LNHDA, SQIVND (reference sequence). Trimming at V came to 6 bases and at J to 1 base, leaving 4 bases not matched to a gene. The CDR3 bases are TGTGCCAGTAGAATTACAGGGGGCCAAGAGACCCAGTACTTC. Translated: CASRITGGQETQYF.

In nucleotides, the CDR3 is TGTGCCAGCAGTTATACGGGGACAGGGGACACCGGGGAGCTGTTTTTT. It yields the protein CASSYTGTGDTGELFF. The chain links TRBV6-2 or TRBV6-3 to TRBJ2-2, with 10 bases aligning to TRBD1. The CDR3 covers 16 residues. With 3 bases clipped from V and 3 bases from J, the junction kept 4 bases outside the gene matches. Per germline, CDR1 MNHEY and CDR2 SVGEGT.

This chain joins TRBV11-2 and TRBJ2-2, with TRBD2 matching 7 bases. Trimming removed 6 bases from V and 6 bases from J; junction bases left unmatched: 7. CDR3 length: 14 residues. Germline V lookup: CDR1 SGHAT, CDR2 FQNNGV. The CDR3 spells CASSSGGKAGELFF. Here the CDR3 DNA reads TGTGCCAGCAGTTCCGGGGGGAAAGCCGGGGAGCTGTTTTTT.

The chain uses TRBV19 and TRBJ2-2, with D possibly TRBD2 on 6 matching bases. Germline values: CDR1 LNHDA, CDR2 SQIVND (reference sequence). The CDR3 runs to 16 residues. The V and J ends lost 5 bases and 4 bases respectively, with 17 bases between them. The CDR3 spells CASSPLGSGPTGELFF. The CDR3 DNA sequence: TGTGCCAGTAGTCCCCTAGGGAGCGGGCCCACCGGGGAGCTGTTTTTT.

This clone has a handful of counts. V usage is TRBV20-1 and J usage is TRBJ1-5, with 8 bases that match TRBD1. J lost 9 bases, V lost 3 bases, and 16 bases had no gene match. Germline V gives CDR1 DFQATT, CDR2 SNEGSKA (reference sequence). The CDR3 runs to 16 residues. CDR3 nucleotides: TGCAGTGCTAGTCAGGGGGCAGGGGGCGACTCAAGGCCCCAGCATTTT. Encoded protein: CSASQGAGGDSRPQHF.

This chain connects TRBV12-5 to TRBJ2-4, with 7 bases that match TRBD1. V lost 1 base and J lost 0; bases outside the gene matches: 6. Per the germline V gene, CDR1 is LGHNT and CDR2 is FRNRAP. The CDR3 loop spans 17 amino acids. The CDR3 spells CASGLAPGQLAKNIQYF. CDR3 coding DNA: TGTGCTAGTGGTTTGGCCCCGGGACAGCTAGCCAAAAACATTCAGTACTTC.

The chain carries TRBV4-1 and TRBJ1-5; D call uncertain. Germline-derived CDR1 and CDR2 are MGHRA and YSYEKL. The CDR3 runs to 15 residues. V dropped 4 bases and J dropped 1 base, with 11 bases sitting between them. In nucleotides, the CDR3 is TGCGCCAGCAGCCCATTACCGGGGAGCAATCAGCCCCAGCATTTT. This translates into CASSPLPGSNQPQHF.

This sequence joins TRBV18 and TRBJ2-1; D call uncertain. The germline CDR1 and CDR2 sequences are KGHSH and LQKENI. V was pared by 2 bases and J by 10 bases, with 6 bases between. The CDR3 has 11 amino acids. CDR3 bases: TGTGCCAGCTCACCAAGCGACGAGCAGTTCTTC. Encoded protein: CASSPSDEQFF. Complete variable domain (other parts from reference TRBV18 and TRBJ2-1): NAGVMQNPRHLVRRRGQEARLRCSPMKGHSHVYWYRQLPEEGLKFMVYLQKENIIDESGMPKERFSAEFPKEGPSILRIQQVVRGDSAAYFCASSPSDEQFFGPGTRLTVL.

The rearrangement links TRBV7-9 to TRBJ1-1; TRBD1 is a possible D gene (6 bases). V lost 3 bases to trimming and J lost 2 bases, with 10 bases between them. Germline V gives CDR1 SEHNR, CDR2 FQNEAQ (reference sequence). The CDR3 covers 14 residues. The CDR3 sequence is CASSLTGLNTEAFF. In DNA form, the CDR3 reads TGTGCCAGCAGCTTGACAGGACTTAACACTGAAGCTTTCTTT.

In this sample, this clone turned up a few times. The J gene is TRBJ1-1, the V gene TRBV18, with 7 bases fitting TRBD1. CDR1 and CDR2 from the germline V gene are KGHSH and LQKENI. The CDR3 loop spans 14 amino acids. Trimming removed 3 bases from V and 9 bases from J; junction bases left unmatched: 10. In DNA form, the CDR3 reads TGTGCCAGCTCACCCTCCAAGGGGGACAGCCAAGCTTTCTTT. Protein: CASSPSKGDSQAFF.

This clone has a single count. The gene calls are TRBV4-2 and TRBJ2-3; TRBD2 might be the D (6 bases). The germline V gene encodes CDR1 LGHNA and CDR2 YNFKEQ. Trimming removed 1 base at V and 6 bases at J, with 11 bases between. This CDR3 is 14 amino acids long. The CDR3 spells CASSQVGGEDTQYF. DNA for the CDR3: TGTGCCAGCAGCCAAGTGGGCGGGGAGGATACGCAGTATTTT.

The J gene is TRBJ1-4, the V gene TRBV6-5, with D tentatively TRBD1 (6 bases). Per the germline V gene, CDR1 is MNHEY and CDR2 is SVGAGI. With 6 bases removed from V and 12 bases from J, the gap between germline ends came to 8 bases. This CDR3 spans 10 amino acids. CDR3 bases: TGTGCCAGCAGGGACAGTGAACTGTTTTTT. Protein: CASRDSELFF.

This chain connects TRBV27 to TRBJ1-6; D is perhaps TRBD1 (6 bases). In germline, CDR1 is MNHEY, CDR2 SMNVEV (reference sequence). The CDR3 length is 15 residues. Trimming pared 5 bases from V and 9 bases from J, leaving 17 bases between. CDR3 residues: CASSPGWGRGSPLHF. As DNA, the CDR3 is TGTGCCAGCAGTCCGGGGTGGGGCAGGGGTTCACCCCTCCACTTT.